Sequencing of this T cell receptor beta chain was carried out in a study of T cell repertoires in cytomegalovirus infection. Study details: CMV infection together with matching HLA type was indicated by public TCR beta signatures. The study, taken as a whole, reports: CMV-specific HLA-C-restricted TCR beta clonotypes dominated the ex vivo response. Based on cumulative public TCR beta family frequency, carriers of CMV plus the relevant HLA were identified.

Germline CDR1 and CDR2: SGHVS and FNYEAQ. The CDR3 consists of 17 residues. J lost 1 base, V lost 5 bases, and 13 bases had no gene match. At least ten counts were recorded for this clonotype. What it recognizes is unknown. Each CDR3 protein is one row after TCRdb ran MiXCR on the reads. This table has approximately 500,000 distinct CDR3 sequences, roughly 12% appearing once. The clonotype originates from a human donor in good health (CMV status not recorded). Some clones in this sample may be carry-over from other donors' samples. The sequenced sample was PBMCs. V usage is TRBV7-6 and J usage is TRBJ1-1; TRBD1 matches at 7 bases. CDR3 coding DNA: TGTGCCAGCAGCCGACAGGCAGGACAGGAAGAGAACACTGAAGCTTTCTTT. This sequence encodes CASSRQAGQEENTEAFF.